This is a list of T cell receptor beta chains from one sample in a study of technical replicates of blood from several donors. Produced via immunoSEQ multiplex PCR; TCRdb's table is partial and in-frame only. This table has roughly 72,000 clones, approximately 93% appearing once. The sequenced sample consisted of T cells isolated from PBMCs. Receptors were obtained from a human donor in good health. Each CDR3 is given with its conserved first and last residue. Fields, in order: D gene, V gene, J gene, clone size, CDR3 DNA, CDR3 protein. D genes are given only for firm matches. Size is stated for part of the rows, as once, few or many counts, or as a class when the clone is expanded.

D: -
V: TRBV28
J: TRBJ2-7
size: -
DNA: TGTGCCAGCAGTTTTCCGGGGGAGCGGTACGAGCAGTACTTC
CDR3: CASSFPGERYEQYF

D: TRBD1
V: TRBV25-1
J: TRBJ1-1
size: -
DNA: TGTGCCAGCAAGGGACAGGGGGGGACTGAAGCTTTCTTT
CDR3: CASKGQGGTEAFF

D: -
V: TRBV7-8
J: TRBJ2-2
size: -
DNA: TGTGCCAGCAGCTTAGTTATCAACACCGGGGAGCTGTTTTTT
CDR3: CASSLVINTGELFF

D: TRBD1
V: TRBV5-6
J: TRBJ2-3
size: -
DNA: TGTGCCAGCAGCCCCGGGACAGGGACCGATACGCAGTATTTT
CDR3: CASSPGTGTDTQYF

D: -
V: TRBV19
J: TRBJ2-2
size: once
DNA: TGTGCCAGTAGTACAATAGGAGGAGTAGCGCGCACCGGGGAGCTGTTTTTT
CDR3: CASSTIGGVARTGELFF

D: -
V: TRBV7-6
J: TRBJ1-5
size: -
DNA: TGTGCCAGCAGTTCCTTAGGGGGTAGCAATCAGCCCCAGCATTTT
CDR3: CASSSLGGSNQPQHF

D: TRBD1
V: TRBV9
J: TRBJ2-7
size: once
DNA: TGTGCCAGCAGCCCCGGGACAGGGTGGCACGAGCAGTACTTC
CDR3: CASSPGTGWHEQYF

D: TRBD2
V: TRBV29-1
J: TRBJ2-1
size: -
DNA: TGCAGCGTTGATCTTGCGGGAGGGGTTGGGAATGAGCAGTTCTTC
CDR3: CSVDLAGGVGNEQFF

D: -
V: TRBV9
J: TRBJ2-7
size: -
DNA: TGTGCCAGCAGCGGGGGAGCCTTTAGCTCCTACGAGCAGTACTTC
CDR3: CASSGGAFSSYEQYF

D: -
V: TRBV27
J: TRBJ2-3
size: -
DNA: TGTGCCAGCAGTTTATCCCTCTGGACAGCCAACACAGATACGCAGTATTTT
CDR3: CASSLSLWTANTDTQYF

D: -
V: TRBV2
J: TRBJ2-1
size: -
DNA: TGTGCCAGCAGTGAAAAGGGGGCCTACAATGAGCAGTTCTTC
CDR3: CASSEKGAYNEQFF

D: TRBD2
V: TRBV4-3
J: TRBJ2-5
size: -
DNA: TGCGCCAGCAGCCCGGCCCCCCCCGCGGGAGAACGGTCAGAGACCCAGTACTTC
CDR3: CASSPAPPAGERSETQYF

D: TRBD2
V: TRBV5-1
J: TRBJ2-1
size: -
DNA: TGCGCCAGCAGCATAAGGACTAGCGGGAATGAGCAGTTCTTC
CDR3: CASSIRTSGNEQFF

D: -
V: TRBV28
J: TRBJ1-1
size: -
DNA: TGTGCCAGCAGTCCGCGGGGAACTGAAGCTTTCTTT
CDR3: CASSPRGTEAFF

D: -
V: TRBV10-2
J: TRBJ1-3
size: -
DNA: TGCGCCAGCAGTGCTGACAGTCCTTTCTCTGGAAACACCATATATTTT
CDR3: CASSADSPFSGNTIYF

D: -
V: TRBV28
J: TRBJ1-5
size: -
DNA: TGTGCCAGCAGTTGGGCGGGGCGGCCCCAGCATTTT
CDR3: CASSWAGRPQHF

D: TRBD1
V: TRBV2
J: TRBJ2-7
size: -
DNA: TGTGCCAGCAGTGATGTGGGGACAGGGTTCTACGAGCAGTACTTC
CDR3: CASSDVGTGFYEQYF